Shown below are 24 T cell receptor beta chains from a single sample sequenced in a study of T cell changes during pregnancy in multiple sclerosis. The method was immunoSEQ multiplex PCR; TCRdb's version includes in-frame clones alone and lacks a portion of them. The table has tens of thousands of clones, roughly 92% seen once. The sequences come from CD8+ T cells from peripheral blood mononuclear cells, collected in the third trimester of pregnancy. These receptors originate from a female donor in good health, enrolled as a control in a pregnancy study.

This chain uses TRBV6-6 with TRBJ2-3; D gene uncertain. The CDR3 covers 12 residues. Trimming pared 2 bases from V and 3 bases from J, leaving 3 bases between. CDR1 and CDR2 from the germline V gene are MNHNY and SVGAGI (reference sequence). CDR3 in amino acids: CASSYLTDTQYF. In nucleotides, the CDR3 is TGTGCCAGCAGTTACCTGACAGATACGCAGTATTTT.

The V call is TRBV30, the J call TRBJ1-2, with D possibly being TRBD1 (5 bases). The germline CDR1 and CDR2 sequences are GTSNPN and SVGIG (reference sequence). The CDR3 has 13 amino acids. V lost 2 bases to trimming and J lost 3 bases, with 10 bases between them. The CDR3 region has the DNA TGTGCCTGGAGTTCAGGGAATGACTATGGCTACACCTTC. Its protein is CAWSSGNDYGYTF. Full variable domain (outside the CDR3, taken from reference TRBV30 and TRBJ1-2): SQTIHQWPATLVQPVGSPLSLECTVEGTSNPNLYWYRQAAGRGLQLLFYSVGIGQISSEVPQNLSASRPQDRQFILSSKKLLLSDSGFYLCAWSSGNDYGYTFGSGTRLTVV.

V usage is TRBV27 and J usage is TRBJ2-7; maybe TRBD2 (5 bases). V was cut by 7 bases and J by 3 bases, with 7 bases left in between. Germline V gene lookup returns CDR1 MNHEY and CDR2 SMNVEV (reference sequence). The CDR3 is made up of 11 amino acids. As DNA, the CDR3 is TGTGCCAGCACAGGAGGCTACGAGCAGTACTTC. Amino acids: CASTGGYEQYF.

In DNA form, the CDR3 reads TGTGCCAGCAGCGTCGGGGGGGCCGTGACAGATACGCAGTATTTT. Translation gives CASSVGGAVTDTQYF. This chain links TRBV9 with TRBJ2-3; 8 bases line up with TRBD2. The CDR3 extends over 15 amino acids. Trimming cost V 2 bases and J 3 bases; bases outside gene matches: 5. Germline CDR1 SGDLS, CDR2 YYNGEE.

V usage is TRBV27 and J usage is TRBJ1-5, with 9 bases identical to TRBD1. V shed 5 bases, J shed 4 bases, and the junction held 3 bases outside the gene matches. Germline CDR1 reads MNHEY; CDR2 reads SMNVEV (reference sequence). CDR3 length equals 14 residues. CDR3 region: CASSTGTGNQPQHF. The CDR3 DNA is TGTGCCAGCAGTACCGGGACAGGGAATCAGCCCCAGCATTTT.

The chain combines TRBV5-6 with TRBJ1-2, with 7 bases fitting TRBD1. The CDR3 length is 15 residues. The junction had 5 bases not matched to a gene; V was cut back by 3 bases and J by 0 bases. Germline V gene lookup returns CDR1 SGHDT and CDR2 YYEEEE. CDR3 loop: CASSWGTASNYGYTF. The CDR3 DNA reads as TGTGCCAGCAGCTGGGGGACAGCTTCTAACTATGGCTACACCTTC. Using reference TRBV5-6 and TRBJ1-2 for the parts outside the CDR3, the full variable domain is DAGVTQSPTHLIKTRGQQVTLRCSPKSGHDTVSWYQQALGQGPQFIFQYYEEEERQRGNFPDRFSGHQFPNYSSELNVNALLLGDSALYLCASSWGTASNYGYTFGSGTRLTVV.

This clone has only one observation. The V gene is TRBV14, the J gene TRBJ1-1, with D possibly being TRBD1 (5 bases). Between the trimmed V and J ends, which lost 3 bases and 6 bases, there was a span of 17 bases. Germline lookup yields CDR1 SGHDN and CDR2 FVKESK. CDR3 length: 15 residues. The chain's CDR3 is CASSQYKDSVPEAFF. DNA for the CDR3: TGTGCCAGCAGCCAGTATAAAGACAGTGTCCCTGAAGCTTTCTTT.

V usage is TRBV6-1 and J usage is TRBJ2-6; TRBD1 might be the D (5 bases). Germline CDR1 MNHNS, CDR2 SASEGT. Trimming left V 1 base short and J 2 bases short, with 6 bases between. The CDR3 length is 15 residues. This chain's CDR3 is CASSEGGAGANVLTF. In DNA, the CDR3 is TGTGCCAGCAGTGAAGGGGGCGCTGGGGCCAACGTCCTGACTTTC.

The chain joins TRBV5-1 to TRBJ2-7, with 8 positions matching TRBD2. Looked up from germline, CDR1 is SGHRS and CDR2 is YFSETQ. V lost 7 bases to trimming and J lost 3 bases; unmatched junction nucleotides: 9. CDR3 length: 14 amino acids. CDR3 in amino acids: CASSPGTRGYEQYF. DNA for the CDR3: TGCGCCAGCTCCCCCGGGACTAGAGGCTACGAGCAGTACTTC.

The V gene is TRBV7-9, the J gene TRBJ1-1; a weak D match, TRBD1 (6 bases). This CDR3 spans 13 amino acids. V was trimmed by 5 bases and J by 3 bases, leaving 10 bases between them. Germline lookup yields CDR1 SEHNR and CDR2 FQNEAQ (reference sequence). The CDR3 reads CASSQDRDTEAFF. The CDR3 region has the DNA TGTGCCAGCAGCCAGGACAGAGACACTGAAGCTTTCTTT.

The V call is TRBV30, the J call TRBJ2-7; TRBD1 matches 7 bases. The CDR3 is 13 amino acids. CDR1 GTSNPN and CDR2 SVGIG come from the germline V gene (reference sequence). The trim removed 5 bases at V and 0 bases at J, leaving 4 bases unmatched. The CDR3, as DNA: TGTGCCTGGGGATCAGGGGGCTCCTACGAGCAGTACTTC. This translates into CAWGSGGSYEQYF.

The chain joins TRBV7-9 to TRBJ1-1, with D uncertain. This CDR3 is 13 amino acids long. Germline V gives CDR1 SEHNR, CDR2 FQNEAQ (reference sequence). V was clipped by 5 bases and J by 1 base, with 8 bases between them. CDR3 in amino acids: CASSREQNTEAFF. The CDR3 DNA follows: TGTGCCAGCAGCCGGGAGCAGAACACTGAAGCTTTCTTT.

J is TRBJ2-7 and V is TRBV11-2; no clear D. The germline V and J ends were trimmed by 3 bases and 2 bases, with 8 bases remaining between them. CDR1 SGHAT and CDR2 FQNNGV come from the germline V gene. This CDR3 is 13 amino acids long. CDR3 nucleotides: TGTGCCAGCAGCTTTTCCAGGACCTACGAGCAGTACTTC. This translates into CASSFSRTYEQYF.

Comments on this clone: Distinct nucleotide sequences in the sample also encode this CDR3. V usage is TRBV6-4 and J usage is TRBJ2-2; 7 bases align to TRBD1. Germline V gene lookup returns CDR1 MRHNA and CDR2 SNTAGT. V lost 2 bases and J lost 5; bases outside the gene matches: 2. The CDR3 sequence is 14 residues long. CDR3 loop: CASSDEGATGELFF. CDR3 DNA sequence: TGTGCCAGCAGTGACGAGGGGGCGACCGGGGAGCTGTTTTTT.

The chain employs TRBV4-3 and TRBJ2-7; 8 bases fit TRBD2. This CDR3 spans 15 amino acids. Trimming removed 3 bases from V and 4 bases from J; junction bases left unmatched: 8. Germline CDR1 LGHNA, CDR2 YSLEER. CDR3 DNA sequence: TGCGCCAGCAGCCACCAGCCCGGGGGGGAATACGAGCAGTACTTC. Amino acid sequence: CASSHQPGGEYEQYF.

The gene calls are TRBV9 and TRBJ1-5; TRBD1 matches 10 bases. This CDR3 comprises 15 residues. Trimming cost V 3 bases and J 7 bases; bases outside gene matches: 7. Germline CDR1 and CDR2: SGDLS and YYNGEE. CDR3 nucleotide sequence: TGTGCCAGCAGCGCCGGGACAGGGGAAGTCCAGCCCCAGCATTTT. Translated, it gives CASSAGTGEVQPQHF.

The rearrangement links TRBV30 to TRBJ2-7; perhaps TRBD1 as D (6 bases). Trimming took 7 bases from V and 1 from J, leaving 11 bases between them. The length of the CDR3 is 12 residues. Germline values: CDR1 GTSNPN, CDR2 SVGIG (reference sequence). CDR3 loop: CAFRDKSYEQYF. The CDR3 bases are TGTGCCTTCCGGGACAAATCCTACGAGCAGTACTTC. The full variable domain, with the rest looked up from reference TRBV30 and TRBJ2-7, is SQTIHQWPATLVQPVGSPLSLECTVEGTSNPNLYWYRQAAGRGLQLLFYSVGIGQISSEVPQNLSASRPQDRQFILSSKKLLLSDSGFYLCAFRDKSYEQYFGPGTRLTVT.

CDR3 amino acids: CSVESVSSYEQYF. The CDR3 coding sequence is TGCAGCGTTGAAAGTGTCAGCTCCTACGAGCAGTACTTC. The genes are TRBV29-1 and TRBJ2-7; D gene unclear. The V gene lost 2 bases and the J gene lost 0 bases, with 8 bases spanning the gap. From germline, CDR1 is SQVTM and CDR2 ANQGSEA. The CDR3 loop spans 13 amino acids.

The chain joins TRBV9 to TRBJ2-3, with 10 bases identical to TRBD2. Looked up from germline, CDR1 is SGDLS and CDR2 is YYNGEE. V gave up 4 bases and J gave up 3 bases; unmatched junction bases: 8. CDR3 size: 16 residues. This CDR3 reads CASSRRGGLATDTQYF. CDR3 coding DNA: TGTGCCAGCAGCCGGAGAGGGGGACTAGCGACAGATACGCAGTATTTT.

This clone was detected once. The chain has TRBV11-2 and TRBJ2-3; D perhaps matches TRBD2 (5 bases). Deletions cut 1 base from V and 0 bases from J, with 11 bases between. In germline, CDR1 is SGHAT, CDR2 FQNNGV. This CDR3 has 16 residues. In DNA, the CDR3 is TGTGCCAGCAGCTTAGTACGGGGATCTAGCACAGATACGCAGTATTTT. It codes for CASSLVRGSSTDTQYF.

The chain links TRBV27 to TRBJ2-2; 8 bases line up with TRBD2. Germline-derived CDR1 and CDR2 are MNHEY and SMNVEV (reference sequence). V shed 9 bases and J 0 bases; nucleotides not matched to a gene: 3. There are 14 residues in the CDR3. Here the CDR3 reads CASNGGANTGELFF. The CDR3 region has the DNA TGTGCCAGTAACGGGGGGGCGAACACCGGGGAGCTGTTTTTT.

The rearrangement links TRBV10-3 to TRBJ2-3; 10 bases are a match to TRBD2. After removal of 9 bases from V and 4 bases from J, the junction contained 1 base not matched to a gene. This CDR3 region has 12 residues. Germline V CDR1 and CDR2: ENHRY, SYGVKD. For the CDR3, the DNA is TGTGCCATAGCGGGGGGGGCAGATACGCAGTATTTT. It yields the protein CAIAGGADTQYF.

The chain carries TRBV5-6 and TRBJ1-2; maybe TRBD1 (5 bases). V lost 3 bases to trimming and J lost 5 bases, with 20 bases between them. The CDR3 has 16 residues. Germline CDR1 reads SGHDT; CDR2 reads YYEEEE. CDR3 region: CASSSPGGSLIYGYTF. The CDR3 DNA sequence: TGTGCCAGCAGCTCCCCGGGGGGAAGCCTAATTTATGGCTACACCTTC.

The J gene is TRBJ2-1, the V gene TRBV4-3; maybe TRBD2 (6 bases). V lost 0 bases and J lost 4, with 13 bases in between. The CDR3 loop spans 16 amino acids. The germline V gene encodes CDR1 LGHNA and CDR2 YSLEER. Here the CDR3 DNA reads TGCGCCAGCAGCCAAGATCGGGCGGGGCTTTACAATGAGCAGTTCTTC. As protein: CASSQDRAGLYNEQFF.